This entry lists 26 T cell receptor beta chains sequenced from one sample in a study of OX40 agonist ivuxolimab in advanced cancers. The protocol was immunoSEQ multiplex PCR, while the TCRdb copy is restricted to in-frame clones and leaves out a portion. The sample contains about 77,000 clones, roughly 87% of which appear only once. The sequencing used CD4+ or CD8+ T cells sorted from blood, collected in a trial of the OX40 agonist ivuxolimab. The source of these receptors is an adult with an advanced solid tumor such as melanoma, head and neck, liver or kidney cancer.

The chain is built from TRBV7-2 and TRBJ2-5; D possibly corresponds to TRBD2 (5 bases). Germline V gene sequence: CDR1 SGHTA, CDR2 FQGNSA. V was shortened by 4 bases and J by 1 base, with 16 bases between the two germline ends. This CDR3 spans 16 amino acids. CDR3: CASSSNPGLGQETQYF. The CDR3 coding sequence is TGTGCCAGCAGCTCCAACCCCGGACTGGGCCAAGAGACCCAGTACTTC.

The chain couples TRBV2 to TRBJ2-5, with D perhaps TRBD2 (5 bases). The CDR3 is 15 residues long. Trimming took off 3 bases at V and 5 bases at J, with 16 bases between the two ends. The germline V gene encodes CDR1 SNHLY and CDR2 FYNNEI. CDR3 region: CASSDAYLAGETQYF. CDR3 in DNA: TGTGCCAGCAGTGACGCTTATCTAGCCGGGGAGACCCAGTACTTC.

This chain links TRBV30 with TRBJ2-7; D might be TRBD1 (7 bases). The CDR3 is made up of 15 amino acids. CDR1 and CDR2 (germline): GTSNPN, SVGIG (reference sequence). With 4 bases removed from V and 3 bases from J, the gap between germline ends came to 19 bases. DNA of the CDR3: TGTGCCTGGAATGGAGGGAGTCGACAGGGCTACGAGCAGTACTTC. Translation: CAWNGGSRQGYEQYF.

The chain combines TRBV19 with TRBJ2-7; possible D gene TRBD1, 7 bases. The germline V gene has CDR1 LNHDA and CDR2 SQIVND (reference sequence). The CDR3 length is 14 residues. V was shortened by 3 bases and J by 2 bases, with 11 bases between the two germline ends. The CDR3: CASSISRGAYEQYF. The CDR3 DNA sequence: TGTGCCAGTAGTATTTCCAGGGGGGCCTACGAGCAGTACTTC.

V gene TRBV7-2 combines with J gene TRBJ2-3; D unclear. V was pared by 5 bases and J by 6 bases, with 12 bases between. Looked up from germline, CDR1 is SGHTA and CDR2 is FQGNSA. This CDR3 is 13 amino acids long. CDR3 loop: CASSPFTLDTQYF. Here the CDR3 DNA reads TGTGCCAGCAGCCCCTTTACCCTGGATACGCAGTATTTT.

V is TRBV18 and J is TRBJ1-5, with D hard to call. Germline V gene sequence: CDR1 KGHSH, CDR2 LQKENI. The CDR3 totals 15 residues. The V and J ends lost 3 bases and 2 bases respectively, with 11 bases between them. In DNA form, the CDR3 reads TGTGCCAGCTCACCTGACAAAAAGCGCAATCAGCCCCAGCATTTT. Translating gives CASSPDKKRNQPQHF.

CDR3 protein: CASRWVNEQFF. The CDR3 DNA reads as TGTGCCAGCAGGTGGGTCAATGAGCAGTTCTTC. The chain combines TRBV11-2 with TRBJ2-1; no clear D gene. Between the trimmed V and J ends, which lost 6 bases and 6 bases, there was a span of 6 bases. This CDR3 contains 11 residues. Germline V CDR1 and CDR2: SGHAT, FQNNGV.

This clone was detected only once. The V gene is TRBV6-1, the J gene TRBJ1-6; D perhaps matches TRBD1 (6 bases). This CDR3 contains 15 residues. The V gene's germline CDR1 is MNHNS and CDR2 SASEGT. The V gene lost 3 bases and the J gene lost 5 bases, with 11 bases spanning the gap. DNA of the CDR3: TGTGCCAGCAGTGAGATGAACAGGGATAATTCACCCCTCCACTTT. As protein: CASSEMNRDNSPLHF.

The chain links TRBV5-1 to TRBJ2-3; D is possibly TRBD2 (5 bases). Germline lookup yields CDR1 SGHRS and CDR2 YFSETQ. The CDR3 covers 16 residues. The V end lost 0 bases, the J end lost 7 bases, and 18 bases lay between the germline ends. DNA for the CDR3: TGCGCCAGCAGCTTGGTTGAGGGCTTTAGGTCAAATACGCAGTATTTT. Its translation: CASSLVEGFRSNTQYF.

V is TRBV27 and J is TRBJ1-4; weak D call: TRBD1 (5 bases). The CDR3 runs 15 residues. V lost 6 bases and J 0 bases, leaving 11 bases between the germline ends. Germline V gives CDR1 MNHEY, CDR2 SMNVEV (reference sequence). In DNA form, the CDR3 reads TGTGCCAGCAGGGCAGGGTCCGCAACTAATGAAAAACTGTTTTTT. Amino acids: CASRAGSATNEKLFF.

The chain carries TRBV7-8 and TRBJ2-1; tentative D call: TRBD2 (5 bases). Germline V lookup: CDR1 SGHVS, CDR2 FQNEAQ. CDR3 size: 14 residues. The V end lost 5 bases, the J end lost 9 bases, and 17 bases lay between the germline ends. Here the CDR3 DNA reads TGTGCCAGCAGCAACGGGGTCGCTCGGGGTGAGCAGTTCTTC. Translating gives CASSNGVARGEQFF.

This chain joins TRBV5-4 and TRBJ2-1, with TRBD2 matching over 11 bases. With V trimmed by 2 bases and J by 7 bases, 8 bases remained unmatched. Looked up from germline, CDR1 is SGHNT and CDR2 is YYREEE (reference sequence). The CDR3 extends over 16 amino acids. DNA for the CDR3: TGTGCCAGCAGCTTTCAAAGACTAGCGGGGTCAAATGAGCAGTTCTTC. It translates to CASSFQRLAGSNEQFF.

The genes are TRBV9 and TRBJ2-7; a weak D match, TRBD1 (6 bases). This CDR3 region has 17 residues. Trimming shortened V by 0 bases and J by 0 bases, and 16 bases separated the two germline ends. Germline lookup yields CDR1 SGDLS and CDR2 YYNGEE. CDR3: CASSVAGDRLSSYEQYF. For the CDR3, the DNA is TGTGCCAGCAGCGTAGCTGGAGACAGGCTGAGCTCCTACGAGCAGTACTTC.

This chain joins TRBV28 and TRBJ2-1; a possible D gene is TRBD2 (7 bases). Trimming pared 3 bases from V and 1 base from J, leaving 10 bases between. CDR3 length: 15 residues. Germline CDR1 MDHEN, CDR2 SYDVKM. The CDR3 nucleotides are TGTGCCAGCAGTTTTGGGGGGGCTTCCTACAATGAGCAGTTCTTC. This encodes CASSFGGASYNEQFF.

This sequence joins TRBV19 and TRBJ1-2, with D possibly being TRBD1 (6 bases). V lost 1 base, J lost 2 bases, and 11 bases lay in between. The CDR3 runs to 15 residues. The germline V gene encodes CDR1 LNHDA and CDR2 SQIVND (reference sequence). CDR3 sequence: CASSIVGQLNYGYTF. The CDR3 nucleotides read TGTGCCAGTAGTATAGTAGGACAGTTAAACTATGGCTACACCTTC.

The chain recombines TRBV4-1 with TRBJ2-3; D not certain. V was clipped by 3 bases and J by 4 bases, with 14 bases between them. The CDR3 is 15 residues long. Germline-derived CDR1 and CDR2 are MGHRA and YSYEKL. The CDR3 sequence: CASSHQDPSADTQYF. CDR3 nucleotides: TGCGCCAGCAGCCACCAGGACCCCAGCGCAGATACGCAGTATTTT.

The CDR3 DNA is TGTGCCAGCAGCCAGACGACTAGCGGATCATACGAGCAGTACTTC. It yields the protein CASSQTTSGSYEQYF. The chain joins TRBV5-4 to TRBJ2-7; 9 bases match TRBD2. Trimming at V came to 4 bases and at J to 4 bases, leaving 9 bases not matched to a gene. The CDR3 is 15 residues long. Germline CDR1 reads SGHNT; CDR2 reads YYREEE (reference sequence).

The CDR3: CASSELLGKPQHF. CDR3 bases: TGTGCCAGCAGCGAGCTCTTGGGTAAGCCCCAGCATTTT. The chain is built from TRBV6-6 and TRBJ1-5; no firm D call. The CDR3 contains 13 residues. Germline values: CDR1 MNHNY, CDR2 SVGAGI (reference sequence). The V end was cut by 6 bases, the J end by 8 bases, with 14 bases between.

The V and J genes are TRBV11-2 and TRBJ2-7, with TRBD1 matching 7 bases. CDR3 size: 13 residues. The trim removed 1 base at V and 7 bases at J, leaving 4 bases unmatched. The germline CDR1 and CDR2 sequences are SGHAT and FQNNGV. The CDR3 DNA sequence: TGTGCCAGCAGCTTAGGACAGGGAGAGGAGCAGTACTTC. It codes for CASSLGQGEEQYF.

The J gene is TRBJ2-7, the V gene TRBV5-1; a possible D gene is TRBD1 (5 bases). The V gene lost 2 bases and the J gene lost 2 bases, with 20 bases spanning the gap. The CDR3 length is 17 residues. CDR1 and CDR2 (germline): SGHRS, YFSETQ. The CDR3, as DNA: TGCGCCAGCAGCTTAACAGGACGTCCTAATGGGGCCTACGAGCAGTACTTC. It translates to CASSLTGRPNGAYEQYF. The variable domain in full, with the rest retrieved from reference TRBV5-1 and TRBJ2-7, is KAGVTQTPRYLIKTRGQQVTLSCSPISGHRSVSWYQQTPGQGLQFLFEYFSETQRNKGNFPGRFSGRQFSNSRSEMNVSTLELGDSALYLCASSLTGRPNGAYEQYFGPGTRLTVT.

CDR3 protein: CSVAEDRGNYGYTF. As DNA, the CDR3 is TGCAGCGTTGCGGAGGACAGGGGAAACTATGGCTACACCTTC. The genes are TRBV29-1 and TRBJ1-2; TRBD1 matches at 9 bases. This CDR3 has 14 amino acids. J gave up 2 bases and V 4 bases, and 5 bases lay outside the gene matches. The germline gives CDR1 SQVTM, CDR2 ANQGSEA.

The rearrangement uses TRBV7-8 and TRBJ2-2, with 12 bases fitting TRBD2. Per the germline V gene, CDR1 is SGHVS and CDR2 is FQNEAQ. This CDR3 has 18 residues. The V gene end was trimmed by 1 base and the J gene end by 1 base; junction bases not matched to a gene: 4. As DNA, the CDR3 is TGTGCCAGCAGCTTAGGGCTAGCGGGGGGGAGGAACACCGGGGAGCTGTTTTTT. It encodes CASSLGLAGGRNTGELFF.

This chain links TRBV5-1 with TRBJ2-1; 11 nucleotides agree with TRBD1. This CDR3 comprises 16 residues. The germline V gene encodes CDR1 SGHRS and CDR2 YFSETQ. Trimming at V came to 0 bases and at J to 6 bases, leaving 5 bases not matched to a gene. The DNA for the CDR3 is TGCGCCAGCAGCTTGGATGGACAGGGGGCGATCAATGAGCAGTTCTTC. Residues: CASSLDGQGAINEQFF.

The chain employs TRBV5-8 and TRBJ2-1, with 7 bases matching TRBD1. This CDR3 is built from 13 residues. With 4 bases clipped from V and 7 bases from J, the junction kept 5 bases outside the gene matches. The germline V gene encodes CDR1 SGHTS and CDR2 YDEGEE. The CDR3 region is CASSMTGNNEQFF. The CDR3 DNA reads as TGTGCCAGCAGCATGACAGGGAATAATGAGCAGTTCTTC.

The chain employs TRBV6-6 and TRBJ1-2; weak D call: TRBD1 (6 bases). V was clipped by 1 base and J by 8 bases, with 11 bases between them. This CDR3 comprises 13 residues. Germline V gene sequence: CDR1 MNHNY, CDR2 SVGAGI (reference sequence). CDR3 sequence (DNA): TGTGCCAGCAGTTACTGGGACCAGGGGGGCTACACCTTC. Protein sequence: CASSYWDQGGYTF.

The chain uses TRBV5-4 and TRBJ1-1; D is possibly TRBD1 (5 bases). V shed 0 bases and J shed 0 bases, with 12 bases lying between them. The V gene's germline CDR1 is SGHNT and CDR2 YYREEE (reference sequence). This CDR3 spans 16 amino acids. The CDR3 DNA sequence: TGTGCCAGCAGCTTGGATGCAGGGACCATGAACACTGAAGCTTTCTTT. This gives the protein CASSLDAGTMNTEAFF.